The present T cell receptor beta chain was sequenced within a study of response to subunit inactivated influenza vaccine (dated by TCRdb to between 2018 and 2020). Looking at the study overall: Deep quantitative T cell receptor repertoire profiling was used in the study to track responses to a trivalent subunit inactivated influenza vaccine.

This clonotype appeared a few times. Its antigen is still unknown. Nothing much larger sits one base from this clone, and base qualities are not available. The library came from RT-PCR. TCRdb names Illumina HiSeq 2500 as the instrument used. Using fastp trimming at Q25 and MiXCR clonotype assembly, TCRdb reanalyzed the public sequencing data and kept in-frame beta chains. CDR3 protein sequences are deduplicated, and each keeps its most common genes and DNA. This sample has approximately 570,000 distinct CDR3 sequences in its table, and under 9% of those were observed once. Of the sample, roughly 13% is held by the ten largest clones. Broad study findings and their caveats: It was suggested by the authors that each seasonal influenza vaccination may recruit only a limited number of new T cells.

The CDR3 numbers 17 residues from cysteine through phenylalanine. Left in the record is the CDR3 DNA by itself, 51 bases read in frame from the first base. The trim is 9 bases for V and 0 bases for J, with a gap of 24 bases between the germline ends. The CDR1 and CDR2 encoded by the germline V gene (reference sequence) are MNHEY and SMNVEV. The clonotype originates from a man aged 50 to 69 who received an inactivated influenza vaccine. Donor details come from another sample of the same person, matched by shared clones. The input for sequencing was PBMCs from blood, taken around 25 months after vaccination. Recombination connected TRBV27 to TRBJ2-7; confidence is insufficient to name the D gene. In nucleotides, the sequence is TGTGCCAGGCTCTATCCCCGGCAGCGCCCAACCTCCTACGAGCAGTACTTC. The resulting protein is CARLYPRQRPTSYEQYF.